These 9 T cell receptor beta chains share one sample of origin, sequenced in a study of T cell clonotyping in hematopoietic cell transplantation. The method was immunoSEQ multiplex PCR; TCRdb's version includes in-frame clones alone and lacks a portion of them. The data hold approximately 26,000 clones, with around 80% observed a single time. Documented time point: recipient sample about 28 days before transplant, after cytoreduction. Material: peripheral blood mononuclear cells, obtained before stem cell transplant. The receptor source for this set is a woman aged 55-69 years with acute myeloid leukemia. Some clones in this sample may be carry-over from other donors' samples.

J is TRBJ2-7 and V is TRBV5-1, with D possibly TRBD1 on 5 matching bases. The ends were cut back, 0 bases at V and 4 bases at J, with 8 bases in the middle. This CDR3 region has 13 residues. Germline V gene lookup returns CDR1 SGHRS and CDR2 YFSETQ. CDR3 DNA sequence: TGCGCCAGCAGCTTGGAGGGGCCTTACGAGCAGTACTTC. This codes for CASSLEGPYEQYF.

CDR3 region: CASSDSDFKQETQYF. CDR3 DNA sequence: TGTGCCAGCAGTGATTCAGATTTTAAACAAGAGACCCAGTACTTC. V usage is TRBV6-4 and J usage is TRBJ2-5; D call uncertain. Trimming left V 3 bases short and J 2 bases short, with 13 bases between. Germline CDR1 MRHNA, CDR2 SNTAGT. The CDR3 is 15 amino acids.

The V and J genes are TRBV6-5 and TRBJ2-1; tentative D call: TRBD1 (6 bases). V was clipped by 5 bases and J by 4 bases, with 15 bases between them. Germline CDR1 reads MNHEY; CDR2 reads SVGAGI. CDR3 length: 15 amino acids. The CDR3 protein is CASSLRGQGYNEQFF. CDR3 DNA: TGTGCCAGCAGTCTCCGGGGACAAGGATACAATGAGCAGTTCTTC.

This chain connects TRBV19 to TRBJ2-3, with D possibly being TRBD2 (7 bases). Germline CDR1 LNHDA, CDR2 SQIVND (reference sequence). V lost 1 base to trimming and J lost 3 bases, with 14 bases between them. The CDR3 runs 16 residues. CDR3 DNA: TGTGCCAGTAGTATAGCTCAAAAGGGGGGGACAGATACGCAGTATTTT. Translating it yields CASSIAQKGGTDTQYF.

The CDR3 bases are TGTGCCAGCAGGTGGGTACAGGGCCCCATGGCCCAGTACTTC. Translated: CASRWVQGPMAQYF. The chain is built from TRBV6-4 and TRBJ2-5; D perhaps matches TRBD1 (6 bases). The CDR3 is 14 residues long. V lost 6 bases to trimming and J lost 9 bases, with 20 bases between them. CDR1 and CDR2 from the germline V gene are MRHNA and SNTAGT.

The CDR3 reads CASSKGSYEQYF. The CDR3 coding sequence is TGTGCCAGCAGCAAGGGCTCCTACGAGCAGTACTTC. The chain couples TRBV6-5 to TRBJ2-7; no definite D call. Germline values: CDR1 MNHEY, CDR2 SVGAGI. The CDR3 extends over 12 amino acids. With 6 bases removed from V and 0 bases from J, the gap between germline ends came to 6 bases.

This chain joins TRBV2 and TRBJ2-5, with D tentatively TRBD1 (6 bases). The CDR3 is 12 residues long. CDR1 and CDR2 from the germline V gene are SNHLY and FYNNEI. The germline V and J ends were trimmed by 10 bases and 3 bases, with 12 bases remaining between them. CDR3 protein: CAKAPGEETQYF. The CDR3 nucleotides are TGTGCCAAGGCCCCAGGGGAAGAGACCCAGTACTTC.

The chain has TRBV6-4 and TRBJ1-2; TRBD1 might be the D (5 bases). V was cut by 10 bases and J by 0 bases, with 12 bases left in between. Germline-derived CDR1 and CDR2 are MRHNA and SNTAGT. The CDR3 totals 13 residues. DNA of the CDR3: TGTGCCAACGGGGACGTTCCTAACTATGGCTACACCTTC. Translated: CANGDVPNYGYTF.

This chain joins TRBV6-4 and TRBJ2-5; no clear D gene. Trimming stripped 7 bases from V and 13 bases from J, with 7 bases between. CDR3 size: 8 residues. Germline loops: CDR1 MRHNA, CDR2 SNTAGT. The CDR3 loop reads CASKGWYF. The CDR3 DNA is TGTGCCAGCAAGGGTTGGTACTTC.